The subject of this entry is one T cell receptor beta chain. The antigen is undetermined. Looked up from germline, CDR1 is ENHRY and CDR2 is SYGVKD. Unmatched junction bases numbered 3, after V lost 0 bases and J lost 5 bases. This CDR3 comprises 16 residues. The source of the sample is a study of cytomegalovirus exposure and HLA in healthy donors. Points from the study as a whole: The authors later found TCR association rates varying by HLA locus, with DRB1 most and HLA-C fewest.

The study ran its PCR with 60 Vbeta and 13 Jbeta primers. Repertoires were generated with immunoSEQ multiplex PCR, while TCRdb's copy carries only in-frame clones and drops some. The sample holds around 250,000 clones, roughly 91% seen once. Sequenced input: PBMCs. This sequence joins TRBV10-3 and TRBJ2-1, with 11 nucleotides matching TRBD2. The TCR originated in a girl aged 2-10 years in good health and CMV-seronegative. The CDR3 protein is CAISESGLAVNNEQFF. The CDR3 DNA follows: TGTGCCATCAGTGAGTCGGGACTAGCGGTAAACAATGAGCAGTTCTTC.